This T cell receptor beta chain emerged from a study of glioma-infiltrating T cells after dendritic cell vaccination. The assay was immunoSEQ multiplex PCR, and TCRdb's table has in-frame clones only and misses some. Of 60,000 or so clones listed, roughly 86% are singletons. The V gene end was trimmed by 4 bases and the J gene end by 4 bases; junction bases not matched to a gene: 6. Germline assignment: CDR1 SEHNR and CDR2 FQNEAQ (reference sequence). The CDR3 runs 15 residues. As for time point: after dendritic cell vaccination, including at tumor progression/relapse. This chain uses TRBV7-9 with TRBJ1-2, with 10 bases fitting TRBD1. Sequences were derived from blood, sampled after dendritic cell vaccination. This receptor was identified in a human donor with glioblastoma. The CDR3 here is CASSWGQGIGYGYTF. DNA for the CDR3: TGTGCCAGCAGCTGGGGACAGGGGATCGGCTATGGCTACACCTTC.